This T cell receptor beta chain is drawn from a study of cytomegalovirus exposure and HLA in healthy donors. Study-wide findings and caveats: In vitro, three CMV-associated chains proved specific for CMV antigens. Reports indicated that the classifier achieved high specificity and sensitivity in diagnosing cytomegalovirus status.

The protocol was immunoSEQ multiplex PCR, while the TCRdb copy is restricted to in-frame clones and leaves out a portion. Altogether about 180,000 clones are present, approximately 87% being singletons, with the ten largest covering 1.4%. Separate from the roughly 700-subject first cohort was the approximately 110-subject validation cohort, to which the donors belonged. Points on this clone: What it binds is unknown.

This CDR3 is built from 15 residues. The germline V gene has CDR1 MGHRA and CDR2 YSYEKL. Between the trimmed V and J ends, which lost 0 bases and 5 bases, there was a span of 11 bases. This chain connects TRBV4-1 to TRBJ2-1, with a weak D call TRBD2 (6 bases). The TCR comes from a young woman in good health and CMV-seronegative. The source material was PBMCs. CDR3 protein: CASSQDWGLHNEQFF. In nucleotides, the CDR3 is TGCGCCAGCAGCCAAGATTGGGGACTTCACAATGAGCAGTTCTTC.